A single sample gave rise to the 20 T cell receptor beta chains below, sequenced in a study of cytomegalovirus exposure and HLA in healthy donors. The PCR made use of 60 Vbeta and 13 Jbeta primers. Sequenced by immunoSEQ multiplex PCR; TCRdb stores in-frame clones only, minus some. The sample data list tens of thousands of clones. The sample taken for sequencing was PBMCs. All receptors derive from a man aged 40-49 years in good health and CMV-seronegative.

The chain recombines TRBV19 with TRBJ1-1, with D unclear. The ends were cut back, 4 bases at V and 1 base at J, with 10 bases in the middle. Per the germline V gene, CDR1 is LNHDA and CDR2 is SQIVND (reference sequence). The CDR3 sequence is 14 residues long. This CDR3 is CASSNGVGNTEAFF. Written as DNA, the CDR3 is TGTGCCAGTAGTAACGGTGTTGGGAACACTGAAGCTTTCTTT. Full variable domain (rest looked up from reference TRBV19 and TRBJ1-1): DGGITQSPKYLFRKEGQNVTLSCEQNLNHDAMYWYRQDPGQGLRLIYYSQIVNDFQKGDIAEGYSVSREKKESFPLTVTSAQKNPTAFYLCASSNGVGNTEAFFGQGTRLTVV.

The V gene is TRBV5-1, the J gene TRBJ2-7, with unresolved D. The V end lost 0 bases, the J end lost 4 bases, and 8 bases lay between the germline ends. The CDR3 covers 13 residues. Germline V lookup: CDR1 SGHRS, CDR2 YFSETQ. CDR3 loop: CASSLGGNYEQYF. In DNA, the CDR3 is TGCGCCAGCAGCTTGGGAGGTAATTACGAGCAGTACTTC.

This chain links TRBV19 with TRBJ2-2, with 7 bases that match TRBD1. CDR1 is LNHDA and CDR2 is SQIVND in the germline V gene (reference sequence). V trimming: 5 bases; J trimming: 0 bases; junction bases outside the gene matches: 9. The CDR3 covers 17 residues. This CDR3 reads CASSRVGGHANTGELFF. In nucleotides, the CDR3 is TGTGCCAGTAGTCGGGTAGGGGGCCATGCGAACACCGGGGAGCTGTTTTTT.

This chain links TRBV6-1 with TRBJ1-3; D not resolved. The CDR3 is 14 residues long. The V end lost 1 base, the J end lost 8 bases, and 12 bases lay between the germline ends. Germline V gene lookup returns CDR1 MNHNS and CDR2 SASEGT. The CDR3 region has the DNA TGTGCCAGCAGTGAAGTCCCACGGAGGGACACCATATATTTT. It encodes CASSEVPRRDTIYF.

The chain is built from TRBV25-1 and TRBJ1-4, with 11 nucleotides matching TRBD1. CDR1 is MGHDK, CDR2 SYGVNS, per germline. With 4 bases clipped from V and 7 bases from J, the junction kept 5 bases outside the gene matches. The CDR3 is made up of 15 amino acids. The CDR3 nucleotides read TGTGCCAGCAGTGCGCCGGGACAGGGGGTTGAAAAACTGTTTTTT. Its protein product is CASSAPGQGVEKLFF.

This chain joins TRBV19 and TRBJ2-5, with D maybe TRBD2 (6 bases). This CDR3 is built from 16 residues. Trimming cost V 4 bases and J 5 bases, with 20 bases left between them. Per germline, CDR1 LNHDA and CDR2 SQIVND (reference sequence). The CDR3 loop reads CASSRGEAGTGETQYF. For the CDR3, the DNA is TGTGCCAGTAGTAGGGGGGAGGCGGGAACGGGGGAGACCCAGTACTTC.

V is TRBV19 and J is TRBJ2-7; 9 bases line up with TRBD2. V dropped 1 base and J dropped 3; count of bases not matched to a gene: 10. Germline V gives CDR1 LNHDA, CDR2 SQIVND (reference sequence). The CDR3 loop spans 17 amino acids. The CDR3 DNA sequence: TGTGCCAGTAGTATAGGTTATGGGCTAGCGGGGTACTACGAGCAGTACTTC. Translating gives CASSIGYGLAGYYEQYF.

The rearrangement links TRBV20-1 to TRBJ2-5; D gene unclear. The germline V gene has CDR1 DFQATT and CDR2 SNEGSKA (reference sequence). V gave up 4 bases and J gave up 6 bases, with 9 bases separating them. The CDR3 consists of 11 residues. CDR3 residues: CSAILKKTQYF. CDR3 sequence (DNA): TGCAGTGCTATACTGAAGAAGACCCAGTACTTC.

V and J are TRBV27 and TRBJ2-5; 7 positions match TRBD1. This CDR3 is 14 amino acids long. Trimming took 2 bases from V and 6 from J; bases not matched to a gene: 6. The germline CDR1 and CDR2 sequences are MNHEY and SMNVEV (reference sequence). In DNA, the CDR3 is TGTGCCAGCAGTTTAATTGACAGGGTAAAGACCCAGTACTTC. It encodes CASSLIDRVKTQYF.

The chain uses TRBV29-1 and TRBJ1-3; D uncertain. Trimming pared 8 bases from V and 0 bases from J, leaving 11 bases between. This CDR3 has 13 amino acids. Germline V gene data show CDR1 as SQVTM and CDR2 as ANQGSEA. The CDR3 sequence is CSTQEDSGNTIYF. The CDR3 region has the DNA TGCAGCACCCAGGAGGACTCTGGAAACACCATATATTTT.

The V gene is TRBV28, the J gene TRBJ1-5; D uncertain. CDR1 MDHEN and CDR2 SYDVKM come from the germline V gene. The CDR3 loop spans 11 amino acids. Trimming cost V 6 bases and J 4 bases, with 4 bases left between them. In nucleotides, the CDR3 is TGTGCCAGCAGCCTTAATCAGCCCCAGCATTTT. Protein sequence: CASSLNQPQHF.

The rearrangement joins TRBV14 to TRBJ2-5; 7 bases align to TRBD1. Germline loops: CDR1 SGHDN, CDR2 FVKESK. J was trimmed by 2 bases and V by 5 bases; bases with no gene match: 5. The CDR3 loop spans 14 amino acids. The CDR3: CASSGQAIQETQYF. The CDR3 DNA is TGTGCCAGCAGCGGACAGGCCATTCAAGAGACCCAGTACTTC.

CDR3 sequence (DNA): TGTGCCAGCAGTGCCGGGACAGGGGGCACCGGGGAGCTGTTTTTT. Protein sequence: CASSAGTGGTGELFF. The J gene is TRBJ2-2, the V gene TRBV6-4; TRBD1 aligns across 11 bases. V lost 4 bases and J lost 4; bases outside the gene matches: 2. Germline V gene lookup returns CDR1 MRHNA and CDR2 SNTAGT. The CDR3 is 15 amino acids.

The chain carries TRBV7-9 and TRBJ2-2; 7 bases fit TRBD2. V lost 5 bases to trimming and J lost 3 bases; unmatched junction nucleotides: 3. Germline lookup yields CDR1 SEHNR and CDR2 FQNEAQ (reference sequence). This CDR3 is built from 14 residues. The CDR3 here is CASSGGDDTGELFF. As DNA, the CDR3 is TGTGCCAGCAGCGGGGGGGACGACACCGGGGAGCTGTTTTTT.

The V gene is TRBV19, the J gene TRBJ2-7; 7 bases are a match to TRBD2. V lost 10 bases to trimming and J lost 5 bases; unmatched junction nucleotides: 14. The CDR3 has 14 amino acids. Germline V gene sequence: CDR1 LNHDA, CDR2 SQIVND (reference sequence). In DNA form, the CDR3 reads TGTGCCACCCACCCGGCGGGAGCGGCCAACGAGCAGTACTTC. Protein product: CATHPAGAANEQYF.

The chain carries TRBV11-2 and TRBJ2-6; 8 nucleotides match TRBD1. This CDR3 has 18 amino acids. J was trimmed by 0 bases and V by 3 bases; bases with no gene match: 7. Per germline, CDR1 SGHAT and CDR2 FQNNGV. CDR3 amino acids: CASSFLGQGSSGANVLTF. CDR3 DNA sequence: TGTGCCAGCAGCTTTCTTGGACAGGGAAGCTCTGGGGCCAACGTCCTGACTTTC. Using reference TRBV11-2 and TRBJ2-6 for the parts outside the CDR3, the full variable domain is EAGVAQSPRYKIIEKRQSVAFWCNPISGHATLYWYQQILGQGPKLLIQFQNNGVVDDSQLPKDRFSAERLKGVDSTLKIQPAKLEDSAVYLCASSFLGQGSSGANVLTFGAGSRLTVL.

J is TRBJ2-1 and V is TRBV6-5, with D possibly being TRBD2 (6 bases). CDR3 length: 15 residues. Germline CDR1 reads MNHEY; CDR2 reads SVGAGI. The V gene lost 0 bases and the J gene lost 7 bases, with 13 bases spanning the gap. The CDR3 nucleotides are TGTGCCAGCAGTTACTCGACAGCGGGCGTAAATGAGCAGTTCTTC. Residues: CASSYSTAGVNEQFF.

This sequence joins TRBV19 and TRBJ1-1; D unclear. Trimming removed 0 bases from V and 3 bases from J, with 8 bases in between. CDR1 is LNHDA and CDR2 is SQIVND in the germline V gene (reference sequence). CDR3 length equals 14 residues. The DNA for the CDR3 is TGTGCCAGTAGTATAGATTGGGGAGACACTGAAGCTTTCTTT. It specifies CASSIDWGDTEAFF.

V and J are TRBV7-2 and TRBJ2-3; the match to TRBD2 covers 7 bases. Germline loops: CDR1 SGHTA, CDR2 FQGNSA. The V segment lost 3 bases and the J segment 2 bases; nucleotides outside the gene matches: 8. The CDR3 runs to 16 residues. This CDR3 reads CASSFQPGLTTDTQYF. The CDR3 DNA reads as TGTGCCAGCAGCTTTCAACCGGGACTAACCACAGATACGCAGTATTTT.

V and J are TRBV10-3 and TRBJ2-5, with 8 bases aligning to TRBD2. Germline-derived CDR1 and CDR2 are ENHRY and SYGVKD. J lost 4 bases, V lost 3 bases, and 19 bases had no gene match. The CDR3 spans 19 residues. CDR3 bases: TGTGCCATCAGTGAAAAACTAGCGGAGGGGGAGGGGGTGAGAGAGACCCAGTACTTC. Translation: CAISEKLAEGEGVRETQYF.